These 13 T cell receptor beta chains were all obtained from the same sample, sequenced in a study of T-cell reconstitution after alpha-beta-depleted transplantation in children. Preparation of the TCRbeta library was carried out with unique molecular identifiers. TCRdb ran MiXCR on the PCR reads and lists one entry per CDR3 protein. The data contain over 200,000 distinct CDR3 sequences, roughly a tenth of them singletons. The sample was PBMCs, taken before TCRalphabeta/CD19-depleted stem cell transplant. These receptors came from a child less than two years old with acute myeloid leukemia, due to receive a stem cell transplant.

This clonotype was seen at least ten times. The chain links TRBV7-9 to TRBJ1-4, with D maybe TRBD1 (6 bases). V gave up 0 bases and J gave up 5 bases, with 7 bases separating them. CDR1 SEHNR and CDR2 FQNEAQ come from the germline V gene (reference sequence). CDR3 length: 14 amino acids. The chain's CDR3 is CASSLAGGNEKLFF. For the CDR3, the DNA is TGTGCCAGCAGCTTAGCAGGGGGAAATGAAAAACTGTTTTTT. The whole variable domain, remainder taken from reference TRBV7-9 and TRBJ1-4, is DTGVSQNPRHKITKRGQNVTFRCDPISEHNRLYWYRQTLGQGPEFLTYFQNEAQLEKSRLLSDRFSAERPKGSFSTLEIQRTEQGDSAMYLCASSLAGGNEKLFFGSGTQLSVL.

This clonotype was recorded many times. The rearrangement links TRBV28 to TRBJ1-2; D not resolved. This CDR3 comprises 12 residues. Trimming took 7 bases from V and 3 from J, leaving 9 bases between them. The germline gives CDR1 MDHEN, CDR2 SYDVKM. The chain's CDR3 is CASMKTDYGYTF. In DNA form, the CDR3 reads TGTGCCAGCATGAAAACTGACTATGGCTACACCTTC.

In this sample, this clonotype turned up many times. The V gene is TRBV20-1, the J gene TRBJ2-5, with a weak D call TRBD2 (7 bases). V gave up 0 bases and J gave up 2 bases, with 19 bases separating them. The germline CDR1 and CDR2 sequences are DFQATT and SNEGSKA (reference sequence). The CDR3 length is 17 residues. CDR3 coding DNA: TGCAGTGCTAGAGAGGGCGCGGGGGCCTCGATACAAGAGACCCAGTACTTC. It is translated as CSAREGAGASIQETQYF.

Many counts were recorded for this clonotype. V and J are TRBV7-9 and TRBJ2-7; 15 bases agree with TRBD2. Trimming took 4 bases from V and 7 from J; bases not matched to a gene: 5. Germline V lookup: CDR1 SEHNR, CDR2 FQNEAQ (reference sequence). The CDR3 has 15 residues. The CDR3 bases are TGTGCCAGCAGCTCACCGGGACTAGCGGGAGGAGAGCAGTACTTC. Translated, it gives CASSSPGLAGGEQYF.

This clonotype was counted ten times or more. The chain recombines TRBV20-1 with TRBJ1-3; 8 bases are a match to TRBD1. V lost 5 bases, J lost 9 bases, and 3 bases stayed unmatched. In germline, CDR1 is DFQATT, CDR2 SNEGSKA (reference sequence). The CDR3 runs 11 residues. Here the CDR3 DNA reads TGCAGTGCTCCTGACAGGGGCACCATATATTTT. Its protein product is CSAPDRGTIYF.

There are many counts of this clonotype. The rearrangement joins TRBV19 to TRBJ2-1; TRBD2 matches at 10 bases. The germline V gene encodes CDR1 LNHDA and CDR2 SQIVND (reference sequence). The length of the CDR3 is 16 residues. The ends lost 6 bases at V and 5 bases at J; junction bases unmatched: 10. The CDR3 region is CASSLFLAGVNNEQFF. The CDR3 bases are TGTGCCAGTAGCCTCTTCCTAGCGGGAGTAAACAATGAGCAGTTCTTC.

In regard to this clonotype: A read error is possible here, since a much larger clone lies one base away. V usage is TRBV11-2 and J usage is TRBJ2-1; D is perhaps TRBD1 or TRBD2 (5 bases each). Between the trimmed V and J ends, which lost 4 bases and 4 bases, there was a span of 14 bases. Germline CDR1 and CDR2: SGHAT and FQNNGV. This CDR3 region has 15 residues. The CDR3 region has the DNA TGTGCCAGCAGCTCTGTGGGGGAGAGTTACAATGAGCAGTTCTTC. Translation gives CASSSVGESYNEQFF. The full variable domain, rest sourced from reference TRBV11-2 and TRBJ2-1, is EAGVAQSPRYKIIEKRQSVAFWCNPISGHATLYWYQQILGQGPKLLIQFQNNGVVDDSQLPKDRFSAERLKGVDSTLKIQPAKLEDSAVYLCASSSVGESYNEQFFGPGTRLTVL.

This clonotype has ten or more counts. This chain joins TRBV5-1 and TRBJ2-1, with 12 bases aligning to TRBD2. V gave up 5 bases and J gave up 10 bases; unmatched junction bases: 4. Germline assignment: CDR1 SGHRS and CDR2 YFSETQ. The CDR3 covers 13 residues. The CDR3 here is CASRQTSGREQFF. CDR3 nucleotide sequence: TGCGCCAGCAGACAGACTAGCGGGAGAGAGCAGTTCTTC.

This clonotype was seen a few times. The V and J genes are TRBV19 and TRBJ1-1, with unresolved D. This CDR3 contains 13 residues. V lost 4 bases, J lost 6 bases, and 12 bases lay in between. In germline, CDR1 is LNHDA, CDR2 SQIVND (reference sequence). The CDR3 loop reads CASSNGWGAEAFF. The CDR3 DNA follows: TGTGCCAGTAGTAACGGGTGGGGAGCTGAAGCTTTCTTT.

This clonotype was found many times. The chain links TRBV5-6 to TRBJ1-1, with TRBD1 matching over 10 bases. The CDR3 totals 15 residues. J was trimmed by 7 bases and V by 4 bases; bases with no gene match: 10. Germline V gene sequence: CDR1 SGHDT, CDR2 YYEEEE. The CDR3 spells CASSAGFGQGGEAFF. CDR3 DNA sequence: TGTGCCAGCAGCGCCGGGTTCGGACAGGGGGGTGAAGCTTTCTTT. The full variable domain, with the rest looked up from reference TRBV5-6 and TRBJ1-1, is DAGVTQSPTHLIKTRGQQVTLRCSPKSGHDTVSWYQQALGQGPQFIFQYYEEEERQRGNFPDRFSGHQFPNYSSELNVNALLLGDSALYLCASSAGFGQGGEAFFGQGTRLTVV.

This clonotype was seen at least ten times. The chain recombines TRBV20-1 with TRBJ2-1, with 7 positions matching TRBD2. The CDR3 extends over 14 amino acids. V lost 2 bases to trimming and J lost 8 bases; unmatched junction nucleotides: 9. CDR1 and CDR2 (germline): DFQATT, SNEGSKA (reference sequence). CDR3 amino acids: CSARMGRAFDEQFF. CDR3 coding DNA: TGCAGTGCTAGAATGGGGAGGGCCTTCGATGAGCAGTTCTTC.

This clonotype has a count of ten or more. The chain carries TRBV6-5 and TRBJ1-2; 7 bases line up with TRBD1. This CDR3 region has 15 residues. V lost 6 bases and J lost 5; bases outside the gene matches: 12. CDR1 and CDR2 (germline): MNHEY, SVGAGI. The DNA of the CDR3 is TGTGCCAGCAGCCGGGAGCCTGGGACAGAATATGGCTACACCTTC. The encoded protein is CASSREPGTEYGYTF.

This clonotype appeared many times. The chain employs TRBV4-2 and TRBJ2-2; 9 bases agree with TRBD2. The CDR3 length is 18 residues. After removal of 1 base from V and 5 bases from J, the junction contained 11 bases not matched to a gene. CDR1 and CDR2 (germline): LGHNA, YNFKEQ. In DNA form, the CDR3 reads TGTGCCAGCAGCCAAGTCGCACCCAGCGGGAGGTCGACCGGGGAGCTGTTTTTT. Protein: CASSQVAPSGRSTGELFF.